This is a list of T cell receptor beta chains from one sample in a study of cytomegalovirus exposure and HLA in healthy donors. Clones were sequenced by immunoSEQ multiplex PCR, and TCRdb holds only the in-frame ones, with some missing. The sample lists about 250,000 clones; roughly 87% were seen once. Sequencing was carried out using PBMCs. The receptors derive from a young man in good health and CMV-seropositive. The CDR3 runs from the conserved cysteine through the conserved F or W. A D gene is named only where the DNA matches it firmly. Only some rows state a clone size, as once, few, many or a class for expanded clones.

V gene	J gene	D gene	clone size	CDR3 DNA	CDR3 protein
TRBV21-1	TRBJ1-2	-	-	TGTGCCAGCAGGTCCGGGACAGTCATGGTTCGGAGCTACACCTTC	CASRSGTVMVRSYTF
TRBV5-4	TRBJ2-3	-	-	TGTGCCAGCAGCTCTGCGGCTCAAACTGCAGGGGATACGCAGTATTTT	CASSSAAQTAGDTQYF
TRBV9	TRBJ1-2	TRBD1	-	TGTGCCAGCAGCACCCGGACAGGGGGGTATGGCTACACCTTC	CASSTRTGGYGYTF
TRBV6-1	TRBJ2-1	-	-	TGTGCCAGCACCCTCAGGAACAATGAGCAGTTCTTC	CASTLRNNEQFF
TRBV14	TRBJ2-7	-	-	TGTGCCAGCAGCCAAATCCGGGGGATGTACGAGCAGTACTTC	CASSQIRGMYEQYF
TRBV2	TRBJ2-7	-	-	TGTGCCAGCAGTGGTAGGACAGTCTCCTACGAGCAGTACTTC	CASSGRTVSYEQYF
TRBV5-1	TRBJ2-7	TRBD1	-	TGCGCCAGCAGCATACGCGGGACAGGGCTGGACGAGCAGTACTTC	CASSIRGTGLDEQYF
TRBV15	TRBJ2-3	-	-	TGTGCCACCAGCAGAGATGAGCCAGGTAGCACAGATACGCAGTATTTT	CATSRDEPGSTDTQYF
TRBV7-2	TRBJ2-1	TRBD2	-	TGTGCCAGCAGCTTAGTGGGAGGGGAAAATGAGCAGTTCTTC	CASSLVGGENEQFF
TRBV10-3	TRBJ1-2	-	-	TGTGCCATCAGTGACTCAGGGTTCGACTATGGCTACACCTTC	CAISDSGFDYGYTF
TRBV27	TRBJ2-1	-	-	TGTGCCAGCAGGCACAGGGTCGCGGGAGTAGGGAATGAGCAGTTCTTC	CASRHRVAGVGNEQFF
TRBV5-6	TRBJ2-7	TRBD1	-	TGTGCCAGCAGCTTTGGGGCTAGGGGGCACTCCTACGAGCAGTACTTC	CASSFGARGHSYEQYF
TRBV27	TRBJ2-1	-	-	TGTGCCAGCAGTTTATCGGCGGCACATTACAATGAGCAGTTCTTC	CASSLSAAHYNEQFF
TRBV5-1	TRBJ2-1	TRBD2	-	TGCGCCAGCCGGACTAGCGGGAGGGCCGACTACAATGAGCAGTTCTTC	CASRTSGRADYNEQFF
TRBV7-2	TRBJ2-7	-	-	TGTGCCAGCAGCTTAGGGGTGGGGGCGCCGGGCGAGCAGTACTTC	CASSLGVGAPGEQYF
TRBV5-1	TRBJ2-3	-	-	TGCGCCAGCAGCTTGGCGCCAGAAACAGATACGCAGTATTTT	CASSLAPETDTQYF
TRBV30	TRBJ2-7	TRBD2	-	TGTGCCTGGAGTGTGACGACTAGCGGGACAATCGAGCAGTACTTC	CAWSVTTSGTIEQYF
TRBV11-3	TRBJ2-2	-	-	TGTGCCAGCAGCTCCGGCGTCACCGGGGAGCTGTTTTTT	CASSSGVTGELFF
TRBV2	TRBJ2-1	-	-	TGTGCCAGTGAGGGTAATGAGCAGTTCTTC	CASEGNEQFF
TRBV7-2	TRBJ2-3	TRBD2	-	TGTGCCAGCAGCTTCAGGACTAGCGGGAGGGAAGTTACGCAGTATTTT	CASSFRTSGREVTQYF
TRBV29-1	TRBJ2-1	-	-	TGCAGCGTTATGGGGGCGGGCTCCTACAATGAGCAGTTCTTC	CSVMGAGSYNEQFF
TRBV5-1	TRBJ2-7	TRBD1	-	TGCGCCAGCAGCCCAGACAGGGCCCTGAGCTCCTACGAGCAGTACTTC	CASSPDRALSSYEQYF
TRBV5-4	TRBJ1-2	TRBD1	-	TGTGCCAGCAGCGGCCGGACAGGATCCTATGGCTACACCTTC	CASSGRTGSYGYTF
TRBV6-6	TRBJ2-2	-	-	TGTGCCAGCTGCTGGGGGAACACCGGGGAGCTGTTTTTT	CASCWGNTGELFF
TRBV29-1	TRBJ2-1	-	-	TGCAGCTCCTGGGGAGAGCTCTGGTCGAATGAGCAGTTCTTC	CSSWGELWSNEQFF
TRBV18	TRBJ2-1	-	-	TGTGCCAGCTCACCACCGGGGGGGCAGAATGAGCAGTTCTTC	CASSPPGGQNEQFF
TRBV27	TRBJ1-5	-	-	TGTGCCAGCAGCTCGAAGGCACCCCAGCATTTT	CASSSKAPQHF
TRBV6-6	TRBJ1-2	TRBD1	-	TGTGCCAGCAGTCCGGGGACAGGACTGATTAGCTATGGCTACACCTTC	CASSPGTGLISYGYTF
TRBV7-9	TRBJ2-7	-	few	TGTGCCAGCAGCTTAGACATGAGCTACGAGCAGTACTTC	CASSLDMSYEQYF
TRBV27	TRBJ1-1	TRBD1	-	TGTGCCAGCAGGAGAACAGGGGGCACGCAAGCTTTCTTT	CASRRTGGTQAFF
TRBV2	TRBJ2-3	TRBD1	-	TGTGCCAGCAGTCTGGACAGGGGAACAGATACGCAGTATTTT	CASSLDRGTDTQYF
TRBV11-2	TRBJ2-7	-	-	TGTGCCAGCAGCTTGTCCCCCTTCGAGCAGTACTTC	CASSLSPFEQYF
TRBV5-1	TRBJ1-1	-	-	TGCGCCAGCAGAATAGGGCCGAACACTGAAGCTTTCTTT	CASRIGPNTEAFF
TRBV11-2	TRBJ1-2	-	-	TGTGCCAGCGAGGAGGCTCAAGCAAGCTATGGCTACACCTTC	CASEEAQASYGYTF
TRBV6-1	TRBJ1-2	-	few	TGTGCCAGCAGTGATGGGAACTATGGCTACACCTTC	CASSDGNYGYTF
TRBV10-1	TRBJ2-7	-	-	TGCGCCAGCAGTGAATCCGTCCTGTACGAGCAGTACTTC	CASSESVLYEQYF
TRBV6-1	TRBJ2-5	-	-	TGTGCCAGCAGTGACAGGCGGGGCCCCCAGTACTTC	CASSDRRGPQYF
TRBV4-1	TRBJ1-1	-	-	TGCGCCAGCAGCCAAGATCCGGGCAGATCGAACACTGAAGCTTTCTTT	CASSQDPGRSNTEAFF
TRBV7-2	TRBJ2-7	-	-	TGTGCCAGCAGCTTAGTTGGAGGGACTGGTAGGGAGCAGTACTTC	CASSLVGGTGREQYF
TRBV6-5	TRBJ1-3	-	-	TGTGCCAGCAGTTACTCCAGGGCCGGTGGAAACACCATATATTTT	CASSYSRAGGNTIYF
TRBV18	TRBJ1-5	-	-	TGTGCCAGCTCACCGAGTCCAGATCAGCCCCAGCATTTT	CASSPSPDQPQHF
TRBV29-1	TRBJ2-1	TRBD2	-	TGCAGCGTTGAAGGAGCGGGGGACTACAATGAGCAGTTCTTC	CSVEGAGDYNEQFF
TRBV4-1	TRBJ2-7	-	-	TGCGCCAGCAGCCAAACCGGGGGTGAGCAGTACTTC	CASSQTGGEQYF
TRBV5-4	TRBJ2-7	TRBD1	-	TGTGCCAGCAGCTCCGGGACAGGGGACGTTGGGTACGAGCAGTACTTC	CASSSGTGDVGYEQYF
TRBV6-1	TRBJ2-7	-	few	TGTGCCAGCAGTCGCTCCGGGGACGGGAGCTACGAGCAGTACTTC	CASSRSGDGSYEQYF
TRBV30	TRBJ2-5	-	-	TGTGCCTGGAGTGTACAAGAGACCCAGTACTTC	CAWSVQETQYF
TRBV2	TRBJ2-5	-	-	TGTGCCAGCAGTGACAGGGTCAGCCAAGAGACCCAGTACTTC	CASSDRVSQETQYF
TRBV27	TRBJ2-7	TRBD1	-	TGTGCCAGCAGTCCAGGACAGGGGCAAACCTACGAGCAGTACTTC	CASSPGQGQTYEQYF
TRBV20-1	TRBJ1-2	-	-	TGCAGTGCTAGAGGAGGGCATGGCTACACCTTC	CSARGGHGYTF
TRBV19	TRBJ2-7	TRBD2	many	TGTGCCAGTAGTGTACTAGCGGGAGGATCCTACGAGCAGTACTTC	CASSVLAGGSYEQYF
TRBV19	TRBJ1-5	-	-	TGTGCCAGTAGTATATACTCAGGCGAATATAGCAATCAGCCCCAGCATTTT	CASSIYSGEYSNQPQHF
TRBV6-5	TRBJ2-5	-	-	TGTGCCAGCAGTACCGACCTCAGGGGAGAGACCCAGTACTTC	CASSTDLRGETQYF
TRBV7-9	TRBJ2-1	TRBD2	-	TGTGCCAGCACCACTTACGTGGTAGCGGGAGATGAGCAGTTCTTC	CASTTYVVAGDEQFF
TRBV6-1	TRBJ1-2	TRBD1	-	TGTGCCAGCAGTGAAATCAGGACAGGGGATGGTGGCTACACCTTC	CASSEIRTGDGGYTF